This paragraph reports one T cell receptor beta chain. This clonotype was counted between two and nine times. It has no known antigen specificity. No much larger clonotype is one base removed from it; base qualities were not supplied. This specimen comes from a study of blood T cells in healthy people across ages (dated by TCRdb to 2015 to 2017). Background on the whole study: In model experiments, template switching captured about one uniquely barcoded TCR beta cDNA molecule for every two T cells. Using deep sequencing normalized with unique cDNA molecular identifiers, the study measured how TCR beta repertoire diversity changes with age. The donors were split into four age groups: young (average around 16 years), middle-aged (roughly 39), aged (62) and long-lived (roughly 88). To avoid experimental bias, donors of different ages were spread randomly across the sequencing lanes. The study analyzed two additional independent replicas of 1 million unique cDNA reads from the same blood draw for two donors, one aged 18 to 30 and one aged 80 or older. Study-level results and caveats: The CMV infection status of donors was not known, potentially confounding age-related changes in expanded clonotypes. Compared with the aged group, more naive CD4+ T cells, fewer expanded clones and increased TCR diversity were shown by the long-lived group, suggesting age selection. Conclusive comparison of naive and antigen-experienced compartments was prevented by the profiling of bulk unsorted PBMCs. Estimates of total diversity based on one million sequenced T cells were regarded as lower bounds and as underestimates. Observed TCR beta diversity per million T cells fell roughly linearly with age, and a significant reduction was already apparent by age around 36. There was a strong correlation between observed TCR beta diversity and the percentage of naive T cells measured by flow cytometry.

Deletion took 0 bases off V and 4 bases off J, with a span of 13 bases between the germline ends. The germline V gene (reference sequence) supplies CDR1 DFQATT and CDR2 SNEGSKA. Spanning cysteine to phenylalanine, the CDR3 consists of 15 amino acids. Left in the record is the CDR3 DNA by itself, 45 bases read in frame from the first base. Receptor amplification or capture employed 5' RACE. The listed sequencing device is Illumina HiSeq 2500. A second PCR of about 7 to 12 cycles was run with a J-beta primer mix and a sample-barcoded 5' primer. Each TCR beta cDNA molecule received a unique molecular identifier from a template-switch 5' adaptor carrying 12 random nucleotides. At least 2.5 million CDR3-containing paired-end reads were obtained from each sample. First-strand cDNA was synthesized from all RNA with the Mint cDNA synthesis kit, primed by a TRBC-specific oligonucleotide. Following uracil-DNA glycosylase treatment, a first 18-cycle PCR with universal primers M1SS and BC2_uni_R was performed on all cDNA. Concerning the study's data processing: For normalization, 1 million high-quality reads were randomly selected from each sample, with every read carrying a distinct molecular identifier. Instead of being binned into consensus sequences, reads that shared molecular identifiers were thrown out. MiTCR, with a Q25 quality threshold and the strictest error-elimination algorithm, was used for CDR3 identification, clonotype clustering and error correction. A nonparametric unseen species model with Euler transformation was used to estimate a lower bound on total TCR beta diversity. The public reads were quality trimmed at Q25 with fastp and then assembled into clones with MiXCR by TCRdb, keeping productive beta chains. Records with the same CDR3 protein are collapsed into one entry carrying the most frequent genes and DNA. The V and J calls were determined by TCRdb, not by the authors. For this sample the table gives 1,500,000 or so distinct CDR3 sequences, of which roughly 43% were detected only once. The top ten hold about 4% of the sample.

Systemically healthy Caucasian individuals from Russia, 39 in total and aged roughly 6 to 100 years, were included as donors. About 9.8 milliliters of peripheral blood were drawn from each donor into EDTA-treated Vacutainer tubes. Ficoll-Paque density-gradient centrifugation was used to isolate PBMCs, with at least 6.5 million obtained per sample. Total RNA was extracted from PBMCs with Trizol reagent, with at least 6 micrograms obtained per sample. For every donor, flow cytometry on a PBMC aliquot measured the percentage of naive CD45RAhigh/CD27high T cells. The clonotype comes from a woman under 30 in good health. The chain couples TRBV20-1 to TRBJ1-3; no D gene is confidently identified. The sample consisted of blood. For the CDR3, the sequence is CSARDHQDVGNTIYF. The nucleotide sequence reads as follows: TGCAGTGCTAGAGATCACCAGGACGTCGGAAACACCATATATTTT.